These T cell receptor beta chains were read from a single sample in a study of CD8 T cells in Susac syndrome. TCRdb redid the calling of the immunoSEQ multiplex PCR reads with MiXCR, one entry per CDR3 protein. The sample has approximately 120,000 distinct CDR3 sequences, approximately 90% seen once. The source material was CD8+ T cells from PBMCs. These receptors all come from a human donor with multiple sclerosis. Each CDR3 is given with its conserved first and last residue. D genes are given only for firm matches. Clone size is shown for a subset of rows, as once, few, many or a class of expanded clone.

V	J	size	D	CDR3	DNA
TRBV11-2	TRBJ1-5	few	TRBD1	CASSLGTGGNQPQHF	TGTGCCAGCAGCTTGGGGACAGGGGGTAATCAGCCCCAGCATTTT
TRBV5-6	TRBJ2-7	few	TRBD1	CASSPRDSEQYF	TGTGCCAGCAGCCCCCGGGACAGCGAGCAGTACTTC
TRBV5-6	TRBJ2-5	-	-	CASSPRGDYLETQYF	TGTGCCAGCAGCCCAAGGGGAGACTACCTAGAGACCCAGTACTTC
TRBV27	TRBJ2-7	-	-	CASSLSGGRFSEQYF	TGTGCCAGCAGTTTATCAGGGGGGCGCTTCTCCGAGCAGTACTTC
TRBV28	TRBJ2-6	-	-	CATLHEVGANVLTF	TGTGCCACCCTCCACGAGGTAGGGGCCAACGTCCTGACTTTC
TRBV30	TRBJ2-1	-	-	CAWSVGWYNEQFF	TGTGCCTGGAGTGTAGGCTGGTACAATGAGCAGTTCTTC
TRBV4-1	TRBJ2-7	-	-	CASSQDEEGPSTYEQYF	TGCGCCAGCAGCCAAGATGAAGAGGGGCCGTCCACCTACGAGCAGTACTTC
TRBV5-4	TRBJ1-2	-	TRBD1	CASSTGVDLWGYTF	TGTGCCAGCAGCACAGGGGTCGATTTGTGGGGCTACACCTTC
TRBV19	TRBJ2-7	-	-	CASSMGGSNYEQYF	TGTGCCAGTAGTATGGGGGGATCTAATTACGAGCAGTACTTC
TRBV4-1	TRBJ2-7	once	TRBD1	CASSHEGAGSYEQYF	TGCGCCAGCAGCCACGAGGGGGCAGGGTCCTACGAGCAGTACTTC
TRBV19	TRBJ2-2	-	TRBD1	CASSITGANTGELFF	TGTGCCAGTAGTATAACAGGGGCGAACACCGGGGAGCTGTTTTTT
TRBV19	TRBJ1-1	-	-	CASSRDNTEAFF	TGTGCCAGTTCCAGGGATAACACTGAAGCTTTCTTT
TRBV5-4	TRBJ1-5	-	TRBD1	CASSPDRDHNQPQHF	TGTGCCAGCAGCCCGGACAGGGACCACAATCAGCCCCAGCATTTT
TRBV29-1	TRBJ2-7	-	-	CSVRAGDEQYF	TGCAGCGTTAGGGCCGGCGACGAGCAGTACTTC
TRBV6-5	TRBJ2-6	-	-	CASSYAVGPEYLSGANVLTF	TGTGCCAGCAGTTACGCGGTGGGGCCAGAATACCTTTCTGGGGCCAACGTCCTGACTTTC
TRBV4-1	TRBJ1-1	-	-	CASSQDRLMNTEAFF	TGCGCCAGCAGCCAGGACAGACTTATGAACACTGAAGCTTTCTTT
TRBV27	TRBJ1-2	-	TRBD1	CASSSPRDRGLDGYTF	TGTGCCAGCAGTTCGCCCCGGGACAGAGGTTTAGATGGCTACACCTTC
TRBV12-3/TRBV12-4	TRBJ1-5	few	-	CASSFTGIQPQHF	TGTGCCAGCAGTTTTACAGGAATCCAGCCCCAGCATTTT
TRBV6-5	TRBJ1-1	-	-	CASKGGTLEAFF	TGTGCCAGCAAGGGAGGGACACTTGAAGCTTTCTTT
TRBV28	TRBJ2-2	-	-	CASSLTGGSGELFF	TGTGCCAGCAGTTTGACAGGAGGGTCCGGGGAGCTGTTTTTT
TRBV13	TRBJ2-5	-	TRBD1	CASSASGTGIETQYF	TGTGCCAGCAGCGCGTCCGGGACAGGGATAGAGACCCAGTACTTC
TRBV5-1	TRBJ2-3	-	TRBD2	CASSPGLAGEVTDTQYF	TGCGCCAGCAGCCCCGGACTAGCGGGAGAGGTTACAGATACGCAGTATTTT
TRBV30	TRBJ1-5	-	-	CAWSVGGAQPQHF	TGTGCCTGGAGTGTAGGAGGGGCTCAGCCCCAGCATTTT
TRBV5-4	TRBJ1-1	-	-	CASSLLSTEAFF	TGTGCCAGCAGCTTGTTGAGTACTGAAGCTTTCTTT
TRBV7-6	TRBJ1-1	-	TRBD1	CASSSRGQDTEAFF	TGTGCCAGCAGCTCCAGGGGGCAGGACACTGAAGCTTTCTTT
TRBV18	TRBJ1-5	-	-	CASSPGWWQPQHF	TGTGCCAGCTCCCCGGGGTGGTGGCAGCCCCAGCATTTT
TRBV7-9	TRBJ1-1	-	-	CASSSPRGWGTEAFF	TGTGCCAGCAGCTCACCCAGGGGATGGGGCACTGAAGCTTTCTTT
TRBV5-6	TRBJ2-5	-	TRBD1	CASSDAFEGAPGETQYF	TGTGCCAGCAGCGATGCATTCGAGGGGGCTCCTGGTGAGACCCAGTACTTC
TRBV11-2	TRBJ1-3	-	-	CASSRGLGSGNTIYF	TGTGCCAGCAGCCGTGGACTGGGCTCTGGAAACACCATATATTTT
TRBV28	TRBJ2-1	-	TRBD1	CASSPLRQGVYNEQFF	TGTGCCAGCAGTCCCCTTCGACAGGGGGTCTACAATGAGCAGTTCTTC
TRBV6-2/TRBV6-3	TRBJ2-7	-	-	CASRLSGAASNEQYF	TGTGCCAGCAGGCTATCGGGGGCCGCCTCCAACGAGCAGTACTTC
TRBV5-4	TRBJ2-5	-	TRBD2	CASGIPGLAGQETQYF	TGTGCCAGCGGAATCCCGGGACTAGCGGGACAAGAGACCCAGTACTTC
TRBV7-8	TRBJ2-7	-	-	CASSPLPGPFYEQYF	TGTGCCAGCAGCCCTCTACCAGGCCCGTTCTACGAGCAGTACTTC
TRBV19	TRBJ2-7	few	-	CASNNFPDEQYF	TGTGCCAGTAACAATTTCCCCGACGAGCAGTACTTC
TRBV11-2	TRBJ2-1	-	-	CASSLLAHNEQFF	TGTGCCAGCAGCTTGCTAGCGCACAATGAGCAGTTCTTC
TRBV7-9	TRBJ1-2	-	-	CASSSNAWGYGYTF	TGTGCCAGCAGCTCAAATGCGTGGGGCTATGGCTACACCTTC
TRBV5-6	TRBJ2-1	-	-	CASSPGGQEQFF	TGTGCCAGCAGCCCCGGGGGTCAGGAGCAGTTCTTC
TRBV3-1	TRBJ1-1	-	-	CASSPGVLTEAFF	TGTGCCAGCAGCCCTGGGGTCCTAACTGAAGCTTTCTTT
TRBV11-2	TRBJ1-1	-	-	CASSLVYAGNTEAFF	TGTGCCAGCAGCTTAGTATATGCAGGGAACACTGAAGCTTTCTTT
TRBV4-1	TRBJ2-5	-	-	CASSQDGGGAGTQYF	TGCGCCAGCAGCCAAGATGGTGGCGGGGCAGGGACCCAGTACTTC
TRBV30	TRBJ2-7	once	-	CAWSIGGGPREQYF	TGTGCCTGGAGTATAGGGGGGGGTCCCCGCGAGCAGTACTTC
TRBV12-5	TRBJ2-6	-	-	CASGPPAPGANVLTF	TGTGCTAGTGGTCCGCCGGCTCCGGGGGCCAACGTCCTGACTTTC
TRBV6-1	TRBJ2-3	-	-	CASSSTFGTASTDTQYF	TGTGCCAGCAGCAGTACCTTTGGGACGGCCAGCACAGATACGCAGTATTTT
TRBV19	TRBJ2-6	-	-	CASSSRIGANVLTF	TGTGCCAGTAGTTCAAGGATCGGGGCCAACGTCCTGACTTTC
TRBV7-9	TRBJ2-7	-	-	CASSPPGVHEQYF	TGTGCCAGCAGCCCCCCGGGTGTCCACGAGCAGTACTTC
TRBV11-2	TRBJ2-3	-	-	CASSFSLTDTQYF	TGTGCCAGCAGCTTCTCGCTGACAGATACGCAGTATTTT
TRBV20-1	TRBJ2-7	-	-	CSARAVGTYEQYF	TGCAGTGCTAGAGCAGTGGGGACCTACGAGCAGTACTTC
TRBV20-1	TRBJ2-1	once	TRBD2	CSARDEGTTSYNEQFF	TGCAGTGCTAGAGATGAAGGGACTACCTCCTACAATGAGCAGTTCTTC
TRBV4-3	TRBJ2-7	-	-	CASSQEKGYEQYF	TGCGCCAGCAGCCAAGAGAAGGGCTACGAGCAGTACTTC
TRBV27	TRBJ1-1	-	-	CASSSTGGNTEAFF	TGTGCCAGCAGTTCAACCGGGGGAAACACTGAAGCTTTCTTT
TRBV9	TRBJ2-7	-	-	CASSATEAYEQYF	TGTGCCAGCAGCGCGACAGAAGCCTACGAGCAGTACTTC
TRBV20-1	TRBJ2-7	-	TRBD1	CSVWDRVTYEQYF	TGCAGCGTTTGGGACAGGGTAACCTACGAGCAGTACTTC
TRBV7-8	TRBJ2-2	-	-	CASSLGPTASAGELFF	TGTGCCAGCAGCTTAGGCCCGACAGCGTCGGCCGGGGAGCTGTTTTTT